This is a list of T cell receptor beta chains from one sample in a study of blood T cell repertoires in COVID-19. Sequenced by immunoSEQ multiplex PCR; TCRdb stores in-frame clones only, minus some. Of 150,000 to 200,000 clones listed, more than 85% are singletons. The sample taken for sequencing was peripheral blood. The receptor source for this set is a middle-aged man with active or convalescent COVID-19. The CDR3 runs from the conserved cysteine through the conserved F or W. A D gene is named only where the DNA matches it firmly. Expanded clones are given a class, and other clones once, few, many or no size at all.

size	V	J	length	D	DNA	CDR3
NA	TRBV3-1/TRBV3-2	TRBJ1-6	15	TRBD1	TGTGCCAGCAGCCAAATGACAGGGCCTAATTCACCCCTCCACTTT	CASSQMTGPNSPLHF
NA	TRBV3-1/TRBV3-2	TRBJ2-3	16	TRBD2	TGTGCCAGCAGCCAAGGGCTAGCGGGGATCACAGATACGCAGTATTTT	CASSQGLAGITDTQYF
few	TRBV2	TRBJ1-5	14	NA	TGTGCCAGCAGTGTCGAACGGGGCAATCAGCCCCAGCATTTT	CASSVERGNQPQHF
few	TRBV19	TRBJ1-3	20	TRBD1	TGTGCCAGTAGAGCCCAATCCGCGGGACAGGGGGCGAACTCTGGAAACACCATATATTTT	CASRAQSAGQGANSGNTIYF
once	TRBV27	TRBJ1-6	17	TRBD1	TGTGCCAGCAGTTTAGTAACGATCAGACAGGGGGCAACACCCCTCCACTTT	CASSLVTIRQGATPLHF
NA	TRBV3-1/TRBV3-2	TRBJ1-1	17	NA	TGTGCCAGCAGCCAAGACAGAAGGGCGGCAGGGAAGGATGAAGCTTTCTTT	CASSQDRRAAGKDEAFF
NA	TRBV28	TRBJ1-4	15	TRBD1	TGTGCCAGCAGGTCAGCTAGGGACAGGTCAGAAAAACTGTTTTTT	CASRSARDRSEKLFF
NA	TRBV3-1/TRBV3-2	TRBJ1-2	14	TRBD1	TGTGCCAACAGCCTATCCGGGACAGGATATGGCTACACCTTC	CANSLSGTGYGYTF
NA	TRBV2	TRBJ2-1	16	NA	TGTGCCAGCAGTGAAGCGCGGGGGCAGACCTACAATGAGCAGTTCTTC	CASSEARGQTYNEQFF
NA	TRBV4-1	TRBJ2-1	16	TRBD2	TGCGCCAGCAGCAAAGTAGCGGGGGAGCCTTACAATGAGCAGTTCTTC	CASSKVAGEPYNEQFF
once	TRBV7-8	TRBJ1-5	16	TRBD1	TGTGCCAGCAGCTTAGCCCCGACAGGGGGCTGGCAGCCCCAGCATTTT	CASSLAPTGGWQPQHF
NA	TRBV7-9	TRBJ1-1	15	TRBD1	TGTGCCAGCAGCCTAACGGGACAGCAGAACACTGAAGCTTTCTTT	CASSLTGQQNTEAFF
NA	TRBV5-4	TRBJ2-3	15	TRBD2	TGTGCCAGCAGCTTGAGCGGGGGGGCCGCAGATACGCAGTATTTT	CASSLSGGAADTQYF
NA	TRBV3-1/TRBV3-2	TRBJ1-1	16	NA	TGTGCCAGCAGCCCCCTCACTATACAGGGAAACACTGAAGCTTTCTTT	CASSPLTIQGNTEAFF
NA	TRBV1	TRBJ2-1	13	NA	TGCACCACCGTCCGGGACTCACTTAATGAGCAGTTCTTC	CTTVRDSLNEQFF
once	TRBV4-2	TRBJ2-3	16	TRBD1	TGTGCCAGCAGCCCGAGGGACAGCTCTAGCACAGATACGCAGTATTTT	CASSPRDSSSTDTQYF
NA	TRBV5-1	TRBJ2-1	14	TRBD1	TGCGCCAGCAGCTGGACAGGGGGAAGCAATGAGCAGTTCTTC	CASSWTGGSNEQFF
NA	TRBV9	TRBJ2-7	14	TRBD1	TGTGCCAGCAGCGTAGGAGGGGGCGCCTACGAGCAGTACTTC	CASSVGGGAYEQYF
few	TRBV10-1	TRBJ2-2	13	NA	TGCGCCAGCAGTGAGGGAGCGTTCGGGGAGCTGTTTTTT	CASSEGAFGELFF
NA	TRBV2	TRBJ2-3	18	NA	TGTGCCAGCAAAGGGTGGCAGGGACCACAGGGACTAACAGATACGCAGTATTTT	CASKGWQGPQGLTDTQYF
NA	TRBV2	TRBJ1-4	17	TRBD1	TGTGCCAGCAGCGGCGGGACAGGGGGCTTGACTAATGAAAAACTGTTTTTT	CASSGGTGGLTNEKLFF
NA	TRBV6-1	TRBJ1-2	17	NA	TGTGCCAGCAGTGAAGCGCTGAGACACAGAAACCTCTATGGCTACACCTTC	CASSEALRHRNLYGYTF
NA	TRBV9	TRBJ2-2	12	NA	TGTGCCAGCAGCGTGTTAGCCGGGGAGCTGTTTTTT	CASSVLAGELFF
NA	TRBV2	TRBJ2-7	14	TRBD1	TGTGCCACCCGGGCAGGGGGCGGTCTAGGCGAGCAGTACTTC	CATRAGGGLGEQYF
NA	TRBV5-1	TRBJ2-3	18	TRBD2	TGCGCCAGCAGACCCCAGACTAGCGGGGGGACCGCCGGGGTTACGCAGTATTTT	CASRPQTSGGTAGVTQYF
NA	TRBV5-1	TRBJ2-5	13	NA	TGCGCCAGCAGCTTGCGAGAACAAGAGACCCAGTACTTC	CASSLREQETQYF
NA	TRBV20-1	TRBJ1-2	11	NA	TGCAGTGTCATAGTTAACTATGGCTACACCTTC	CSVIVNYGYTF
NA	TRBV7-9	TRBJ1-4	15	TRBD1	TGTGCCAGCAGCTCAGGACAGGGACTAAATGAAAAACTGTTTTTT	CASSSGQGLNEKLFF
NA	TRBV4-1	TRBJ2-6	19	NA	TGCGCCAGCAGCCAGCCTCGGAGAGATTCAAGCTCTGGGGCCAACGTCCTGACTTTC	CASSQPRRDSSSGANVLTF